The 27 T cell receptor beta chains below were found in one sample sequenced in a study of CD8+CD57+ T cells in acquired aplastic anemia. Profiling that covered TCR beta VDJ and CDR3 relied on genomic DNA as its template. TCRdb reanalysed the reads using MiXCR and keeps one entry per CDR3 protein. The sample consists of around 79,000 distinct CDR3 sequences, roughly 70% of them appearing once. CD8+CD57+ cell expansion, shown by flow cytometry, had occurred in the patients selected for sequencing. The sample taken for sequencing was sorted CD4+, CD8+, or CD8+CD57+ T cells (not recorded which) from PBMCs. These receptors came from a human donor with aplastic anemia.

A note on this clonotype: This CDR3 fails to terminate in the conserved phenylalanine or tryptophan, so it likely reflects a read error. The chain combines TRBV15 with TRBJ2-7; 8 nucleotides agree with TRBD1. V lost 0 bases and J lost 5; bases outside the gene matches: 9. The germline CDR1 and CDR2 sequences are LNHNV and YYDKDF (reference sequence). The CDR3 spans 16 residues. Here the CDR3 reads CATSRDRGTGRHEQYS. DNA of the CDR3: TGTGCCACCAGCAGAGATCGCGGGACAGGTCGACACGAGCAGTACTCC.

The rearrangement links TRBV2 to TRBJ1-6; 10 bases fit TRBD1. Germline CDR1 SNHLY, CDR2 FYNNEI. J was trimmed by 9 bases and V by 8 bases; bases with no gene match: 7. The CDR3 consists of 14 residues. The CDR3 bases are TGTGCCAGCCGCAGGGGACAGGGGACTTCACCCCTCCACTTT. Its protein product is CASRRGQGTSPLHF.

The rearrangement links TRBV2 to TRBJ1-4; the match to TRBD1 covers 8 bases. The CDR3 extends over 14 amino acids. Germline V gives CDR1 SNHLY, CDR2 FYNNEI. The J segment lost 2 bases and the V segment lost 8 bases, leaving 4 bases of the junction unmatched. The CDR3 bases are TGTGCCAGCTTGCGGACAGGGACTAATGAAAAACTGTTTTTT. Its protein product is CASLRTGTNEKLFF.

The rearrangement uses TRBV4-1 and TRBJ1-6, with D uncertain. V gave up 4 bases and J gave up 10 bases, with 11 bases separating them. Germline CDR1 MGHRA, CDR2 YSYEKL. CDR3 length: 13 residues. This CDR3 reads CASSPETSSPLHF. In DNA form, the CDR3 reads TGCGCCAGCAGCCCTGAAACCTCATCACCCCTCCACTTT.

V and J are TRBV20-1 and TRBJ2-3; D gene unclear. This CDR3 is 17 amino acids long. V was cut by 0 bases and J by 0 bases, with 16 bases left in between. Germline CDR1 DFQATT, CDR2 SNEGSKA (reference sequence). The CDR3 is CSARDLGRDTSTDTQYF. CDR3 coding DNA: TGCAGTGCTAGAGACCTCGGGCGAGATACTAGCACAGATACGCAGTATTTT.

A note on this clonotype: Germline and junction disagree at one end, which may indicate a read error. The V call is TRBV10-3, the J call TRBJ2-1, with 11 bases matching TRBD2. The CDR3 contains 16 residues. Per the germline V gene, CDR1 is ENHRY and CDR2 is SYGVKD. This CDR3 is CAISEYQTSGNNEQSF. In nucleotides, the CDR3 is TGTGCCATCAGTGAGTATCAGACTAGCGGGAACAATGAGCAGTCCTTC.

The CDR3: CASSAATGVGNTIYF. In nucleotides, the CDR3 is TGTGCCAGCAGCGCCGCGACAGGGGTAGGAAACACCATATATTTT. The chain uses TRBV9 and TRBJ1-3; 8 bases agree with TRBD1. With V trimmed by 3 bases and J by 4 bases, 6 bases remained unmatched. The CDR3 totals 15 residues. The germline CDR1 and CDR2 sequences are SGDLS and YYNGEE. The complete variable domain, with remaining parts taken from reference TRBV9 and TRBJ1-3, reads DSGVTQTPKHLITATGQRVTLRCSPRSGDLSVYWYQQSLDQGLQFLIQYYNGEERAKGNILERFSAQQFPDLHSELNLSSLELGDSALYFCASSAATGVGNTIYFGEGSWLTVV.

This chain uses TRBV20-1 with TRBJ1-6; 12 bases line up with TRBD1. V dropped 4 bases and J dropped 10; count of bases not matched to a gene: 11. CDR1 and CDR2 from the germline V gene are DFQATT and SNEGSKA (reference sequence). The CDR3 contains 16 residues. As DNA, the CDR3 is TGCAGTGCTAAACCGGGACAGGGGGCAAGTAGGTCACCCCTCCACTTT. Amino acid sequence: CSAKPGQGASRSPLHF.

This clonotype was seen once. The chain joins TRBV20-1 to TRBJ1-3, with D unresolved. Per germline, CDR1 DFQATT and CDR2 SNEGSKA (reference sequence). Trimming pared 5 bases from V and 0 bases from J, leaving 11 bases between. The CDR3 is 14 amino acids. The CDR3 is CSAPTSVSGNTIYF. CDR3 in DNA: TGCAGTGCTCCCACGAGCGTCTCTGGAAACACCATATATTTT.

This rearrangement joins TRBV29-1 to TRBJ1-2; 9 nucleotides agree with TRBD1. The CDR3 runs to 13 residues. V trimming: 7 bases; J trimming: 4 bases; junction bases outside the gene matches: 7. CDR1 and CDR2 from the germline V gene are SQVTM and ANQGSEA. The CDR3 DNA sequence: TGCAGCGCAGTACAGGGGGCGGGCTATGGCTACACCTTC. The encoded protein is CSAVQGAGYGYTF. Complete variable domain (other parts from reference TRBV29-1 and TRBJ1-2): SAVISQKPSRDICQRGTSLTIQCQVDSQVTMMFWYRQQPGQSLTLIATANQGSEATYESGFVIDKFPISRPNLTFSTLTVSNMSPEDSSIYLCSAVQGAGYGYTFGSGTRLTVV.

This clonotype was counted at least ten times. This chain uses TRBV2 with TRBJ2-1; D is ambiguous. There are 14 residues in the CDR3. Germline lookup yields CDR1 SNHLY and CDR2 FYNNEI. Trimming stripped 2 bases from V and 5 bases from J, with 10 bases between. The CDR3 is CASSENRMNNEQFF. The CDR3 nucleotides read TGTGCCAGCAGTGAAAACAGAATGAACAATGAGCAGTTCTTC.

A remark on this clonotype: A junction boundary mismatches the germline segment, possibly from a read error. The genes are TRBV10-3 and TRBJ1-1; weak D call: TRBD1 (6 bases). CDR3 size: 15 residues. Germline CDR1 and CDR2: ENHRY and SYGVKD. The CDR3 protein is CASSESLQGWTEAFF. The CDR3 nucleotides are TGTGCCAGCAGTGAGTCTTTACAGGGATGGACTGAAGCTTTCTTT.

The V and J genes are TRBV24-1 and TRBJ1-1; D is unresolved. The CDR3 is made up of 15 amino acids. The ends were cut back, 3 bases at V and 3 bases at J, with 13 bases in the middle. Germline values: CDR1 KGHDR, CDR2 SFDVKD. CDR3 in amino acids: CATSDPRLEDTEAFF. CDR3 nucleotides: TGTGCCACCAGTGATCCAAGGTTGGAAGACACTGAAGCTTTCTTT.

The genes are TRBV11-1 and TRBJ2-4; no reliable D call. The V end lost 4 bases, the J end lost 0 bases, and 10 bases lay between the germline ends. There are 15 residues in the CDR3. The germline V gene has CDR1 SGHAT and CDR2 FQDESV (reference sequence). Written as DNA, the CDR3 is TGTGCCAGCAGCTCCGGCCTCATAGCCAAAAACATTCAGTACTTC. Protein: CASSSGLIAKNIQYF.

Of note for this clonotype: A much larger clonotype is one base distant, so this may be a read error. The rearrangement uses TRBV29-1 and TRBJ2-7, with 8 bases fitting TRBD1. The CDR3 loop spans 14 amino acids. Germline V gene sequence: CDR1 SQVTM, CDR2 ANQGSEA. The CDR3 DNA reads as TGCAGCATTGAAGTGGGAGACAGGGGATACGAGCAGTACTTC. This translates into CSIEVGDRGYEQYF.

The chain combines TRBV27 with TRBJ2-5; TRBD1 matches at 9 bases. Germline trimming cut 2 bases from V and 5 bases from J; bases unmatched to any gene: 3. The CDR3 has 14 residues. Germline CDR1 is MNHEY and CDR2 is SMNVEV (reference sequence). CDR3 residues: CASSLDRGYETQYF. CDR3 DNA: TGTGCCAGCAGTTTAGACAGGGGGTATGAGACCCAGTACTTC.

The rearrangement joins TRBV7-6 to TRBJ2-5; 8 positions match TRBD2. Per the germline V gene, CDR1 is SGHVS and CDR2 is FNYEAQ. The CDR3 has 16 amino acids. The V segment lost 1 base and the J segment 4 bases; nucleotides outside the gene matches: 8. This CDR3 reads CASSLDSSGGSETQYF. The CDR3, as DNA: TGTGCCAGCAGCTTAGATAGCAGCGGGGGATCAGAGACCCAGTACTTC.

V gene TRBV9 combines with J gene TRBJ2-1; D perhaps matches TRBD2 (6 bases). V gave up 6 bases and J gave up 10 bases, with 11 bases separating them. There are 11 residues in the CDR3. Looked up from germline, CDR1 is SGDLS and CDR2 is YYNGEE. CDR3 sequence: CASTKGGEQFF. The CDR3 DNA follows: TGTGCCAGCACCAAAGGAGGGGAGCAGTTCTTC.

This chain uses TRBV7-3 with TRBJ2-5, with unresolved D. V shed 3 bases and J shed 5 bases, with 7 bases lying between them. CDR1 SGHTA and CDR2 FQGTGA come from the germline V gene. CDR3 length: 12 amino acids. CDR3 bases: TGTGCCAGCAGCTTCCAGAGTGAGACCCAGTACTTC. Encoded protein: CASSFQSETQYF.

The chain links TRBV13 to TRBJ1-2; D might be TRBD1 (6 bases). Germline loops: CDR1 PRHDT, CDR2 FYEKMQ (reference sequence). This CDR3 is built from 12 residues. With 8 bases removed from V and 6 bases from J, the gap between germline ends came to 13 bases. DNA of the CDR3: TGTGCCAGCCCCGGAAGGGGGGATGGCTACACCTTC. This gives the protein CASPGRGDGYTF.

This chain joins TRBV7-9 and TRBJ1-1; no clear D gene. Per germline, CDR1 SEHNR and CDR2 FQNEAQ (reference sequence). The CDR3 is 12 residues long. The V end lost 6 bases, the J end lost 5 bases, and 10 bases lay between the germline ends. CDR3 residues: CASREWETEAFF. In nucleotides, the CDR3 is TGTGCCAGCAGAGAGTGGGAGACTGAAGCTTTCTTT.

V is TRBV2 and J is TRBJ2-5; D remains unclear. The V and J ends lost 5 bases and 4 bases respectively, with 14 bases between them. Germline V CDR1 and CDR2: SNHLY, FYNNEI. The CDR3 is made up of 14 amino acids. CDR3 region: CASSYSPVGETQYF. CDR3 in DNA: TGTGCCAGCAGTTACTCGCCAGTTGGAGAGACCCAGTACTTC.

The gene calls are TRBV9 and TRBJ1-1, with a possible D match to TRBD1 (6 bases). CDR1 SGDLS and CDR2 YYNGEE come from the germline V gene. V dropped 1 base and J dropped 3 bases, with 13 bases sitting between them. This CDR3 region has 15 residues. As DNA, the CDR3 is TGTGCCAGCAGCGTATACAAGGGGGGAGACACTGAAGCTTTCTTT. Its protein is CASSVYKGGDTEAFF.

This chain links TRBV7-8 with TRBJ1-2; D perhaps matches TRBD1 (5 bases). V shed 5 bases and J shed 5 bases, with 18 bases lying between them. Germline-derived CDR1 and CDR2 are SGHVS and FQNEAQ. This CDR3 region has 15 residues. The chain's CDR3 is CASSHKKGPPYGYTF. In DNA form, the CDR3 reads TGTGCCAGCAGCCACAAAAAGGGGCCCCCATATGGCTACACCTTC.

V usage is TRBV20-1 and J usage is TRBJ2-5, with 8 bases identical to TRBD1. This CDR3 has 15 residues. Germline V gene data show CDR1 as DFQATT and CDR2 as SNEGSKA (reference sequence). Trimming at V came to 0 bases and at J to 4 bases, leaving 7 bases not matched to a gene. In DNA form, the CDR3 reads TGCAGTGCTAGAGACGCAGGGGGCTTTAGAGAGACCCAGTACTTC. Translating it yields CSARDAGGFRETQYF.

The chain recombines TRBV29-1 with TRBJ1-2, with D perhaps TRBD1 (5 bases). This CDR3 has 12 amino acids. Germline V gene lookup returns CDR1 SQVTM and CDR2 ANQGSEA. The V and J ends lost 5 bases and 4 bases respectively, with 11 bases between them. CDR3 nucleotide sequence: TGCAGCGTTTCATCTGGGACCTATGGCTACACCTTC. Protein: CSVSSGTYGYTF.

The chain is built from TRBV20-1 and TRBJ1-4, with D unresolved. Germline loops: CDR1 DFQATT, CDR2 SNEGSKA (reference sequence). The CDR3 runs 13 residues. The V and J ends lost 5 bases and 1 base respectively, with 8 bases between them. CDR3 protein: CSALDGTNEKLFF. As DNA, the CDR3 is TGCAGTGCTCTCGACGGAACTAATGAAAAACTGTTTTTT.